The clone carrying this TCR beta chain came up a few times. This record comes from a study of T cells after yellow fever vaccination. TCRdb analysed the 5' RACE reads with MiXCR anew, one entry per CDR3 protein. This sample yields under 50,000 distinct CDR3 sequences, of which 6% to 7% are seen a single time; more than 9% belongs to the top ten. Germline V gene sequence: CDR1 SGHRS, CDR2 YFSETQ. J was trimmed by 5 bases and V by 3 bases; bases with no gene match: 14. The length of the CDR3 is 17 residues. The source is a young man who received the YFV17D yellow fever vaccine. The chain carries TRBV5-1 and TRBJ2-5; 9 bases line up with TRBD2. This sample comprised PBMCs, either bulk or a sorted T-cell subset (CD4+, CD8+, memory, or dextramer-sorted; not recorded which), obtained 45 days after the yellow fever booster vaccination. The CDR3 protein is CASSSPVLREGRETQYF. The DNA for the CDR3 is TGCGCCAGCAGCTCCCCAGTTCTGCGGGAGGGCCGGGAGACCCAGTACTTC.